The following is a T cell receptor beta chain sequence with its context. Its antigen is currently unknown. Profiled with immunoSEQ multiplex PCR; TCRdb holds only in-frame clones, not every one. Here the sample spans some 120,000 clones, roughly 90% being singletons. The length of the CDR3 is 13 residues. CDR1 SGHNT and CDR2 YYREEE come from the germline V gene (reference sequence). The V gene lost 0 bases and the J gene lost 6 bases, with 7 bases spanning the gap. These data originate in a study of T cell responses to AZD1222 COVID-19 vaccine. Overall study findings and caveats: Unmutated variant regions are reportedly the target of nearly half of TCRs that are spike-specific. White British ancestry dominated among donors, who included more females, and clonal diversity was possibly underestimated. Repertoires were obtained only post-peak T cell response. Seropositive status at baseline applied to only five to seven AZD1222 recipients.

This clonotype was obtained from an adult in good health. Source: peripheral blood, taken on day 0 of AZD1222 vaccination. The chain combines TRBV5-4 with TRBJ2-1; unclear D gene. CDR3 sequence reads: CASSLVVPNEQFF. The CDR3 DNA is TGTGCCAGCAGCTTGGTAGTGCCCAATGAGCAGTTCTTC.